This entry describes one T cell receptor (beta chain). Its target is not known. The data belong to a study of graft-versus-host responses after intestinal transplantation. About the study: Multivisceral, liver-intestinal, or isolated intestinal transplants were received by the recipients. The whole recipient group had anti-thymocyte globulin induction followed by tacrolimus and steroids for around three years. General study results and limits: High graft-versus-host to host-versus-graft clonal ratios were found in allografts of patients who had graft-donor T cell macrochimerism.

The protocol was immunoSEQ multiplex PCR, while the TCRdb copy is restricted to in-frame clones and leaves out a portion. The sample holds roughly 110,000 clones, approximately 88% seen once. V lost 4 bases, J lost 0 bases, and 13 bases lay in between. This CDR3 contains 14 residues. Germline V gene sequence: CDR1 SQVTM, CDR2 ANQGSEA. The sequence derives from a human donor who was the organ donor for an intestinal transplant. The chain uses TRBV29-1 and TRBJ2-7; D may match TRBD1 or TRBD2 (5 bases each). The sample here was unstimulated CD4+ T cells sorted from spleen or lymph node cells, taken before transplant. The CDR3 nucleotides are TGCAGCGTTGGGGGGACGTCGAGCTCCTACGAGCAGTACTTC. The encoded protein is CSVGGTSSSYEQYF.